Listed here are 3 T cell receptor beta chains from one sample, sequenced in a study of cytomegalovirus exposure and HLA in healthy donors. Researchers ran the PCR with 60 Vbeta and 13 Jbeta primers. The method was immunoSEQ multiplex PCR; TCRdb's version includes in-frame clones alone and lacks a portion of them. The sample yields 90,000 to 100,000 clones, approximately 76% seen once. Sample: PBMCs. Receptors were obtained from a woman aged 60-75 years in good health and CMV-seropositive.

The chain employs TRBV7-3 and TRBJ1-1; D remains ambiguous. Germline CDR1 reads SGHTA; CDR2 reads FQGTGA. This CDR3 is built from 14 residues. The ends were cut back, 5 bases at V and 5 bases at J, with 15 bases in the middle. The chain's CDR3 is CASSLATRLTEAFF. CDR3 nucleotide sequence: TGTGCCAGCAGCCTGGCTACTCGACTGACTGAAGCTTTCTTT. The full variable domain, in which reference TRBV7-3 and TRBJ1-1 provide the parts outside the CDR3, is GAGVSQTPSNKVTEKGKYVELRCDPISGHTALYWYRQSLGQGPEFLIYFQGTGAADDSGLPNDRFFAVRPEGSVSTLKIQRTERGDSAVYLCASSLATRLTEAFFGQGTRLTVV.

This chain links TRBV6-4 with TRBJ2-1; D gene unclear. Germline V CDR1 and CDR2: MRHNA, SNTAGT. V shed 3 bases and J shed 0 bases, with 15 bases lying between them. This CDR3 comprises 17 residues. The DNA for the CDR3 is TGTGCCAGCAGTGAGGTTCACTCTACTAACTCCTACAATGAGCAGTTCTTC. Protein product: CASSEVHSTNSYNEQFF.

CDR3 in amino acids: CAWSTGSNYGYTF. The CDR3 region has the DNA TGTGCCTGGAGTACAGGTTCTAACTATGGCTACACCTTC. V gene TRBV30 combines with J gene TRBJ1-2; TRBD1 might be the D (5 bases). V was trimmed by 2 bases and J by 0 bases, leaving 7 bases between them. This CDR3 contains 13 residues. In germline, CDR1 is GTSNPN, CDR2 SVGIG (reference sequence). Complete variable domain (other parts from reference TRBV30 and TRBJ1-2): SQTIHQWPATLVQPVGSPLSLECTVEGTSNPNLYWYRQAAGRGLQLLFYSVGIGQISSEVPQNLSASRPQDRQFILSSKKLLLSDSGFYLCAWSTGSNYGYTFGSGTRLTVV.